This TCR beta chain was identified in a study of control samples from healthy donors and cancer patients. Assay: immunoSEQ multiplex PCR; the TCRdb copy retains only in-frame clones and omits some. The sample includes about 120,000 clones, approximately 90% of them seen just once. The CDR3 has 13 amino acids. V gave up 4 bases and J gave up 4 bases, with 8 bases separating them. Germline V gene data show CDR1 as SEHNR and CDR2 as FQNEAQ (reference sequence). This receptor was taken from a woman aged 70 to 79 in good health. The sequencing sample was made of blood. The rearrangement joins TRBV7-9 to TRBJ1-5, with D tentatively TRBD1 (6 bases). The DNA of the CDR3 is TGTGCCAGCAGCTATGACAGGAATCAGCCCCAGCATTTT. It yields the protein CASSYDRNQPQHF. Complete variable domain (other parts from reference TRBV7-9 and TRBJ1-5): DTGVSQNPRHKITKRGQNVTFRCDPISEHNRLYWYRQTLGQGPEFLTYFQNEAQLEKSRLLSDRFSAERPKGSFSTLEIQRTEQGDSAMYLCASSYDRNQPQHFGDGTRLSIL.